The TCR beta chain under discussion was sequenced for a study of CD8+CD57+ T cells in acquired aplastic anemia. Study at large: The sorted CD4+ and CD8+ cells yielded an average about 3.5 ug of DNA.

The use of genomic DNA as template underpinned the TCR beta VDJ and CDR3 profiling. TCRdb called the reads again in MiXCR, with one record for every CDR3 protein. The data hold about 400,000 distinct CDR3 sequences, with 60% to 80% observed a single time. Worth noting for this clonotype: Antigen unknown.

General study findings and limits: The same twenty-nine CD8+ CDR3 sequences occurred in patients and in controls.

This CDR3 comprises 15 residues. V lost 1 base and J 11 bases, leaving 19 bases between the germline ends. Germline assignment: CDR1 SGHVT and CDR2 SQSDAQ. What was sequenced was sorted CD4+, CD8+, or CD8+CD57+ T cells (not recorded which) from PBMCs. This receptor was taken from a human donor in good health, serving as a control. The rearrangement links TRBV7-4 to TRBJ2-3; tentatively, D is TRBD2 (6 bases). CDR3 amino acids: CASSLVRRAGDKQYF. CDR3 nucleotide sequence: TGTGCCAGCAGCTTAGTCAGGAGGGCAGGCGACAAGCAGTATTTT.